This T cell receptor beta chain derives from a study of blood T cell repertoires in COVID-19. TCRdb keeps only in-frame clones here, not all; method: immunoSEQ multiplex PCR. This table has roughly 40,000 clones, around 94% appearing once. This clone was seen just once. V was clipped by 0 bases and J by 5 bases; unmatched bases: 3. The CDR3 has 15 residues. Germline V gene sequence: CDR1 SGHRS, CDR2 YFSETQ. Specimen: peripheral blood. The chain recombines TRBV5-1 with TRBJ2-2, with 8 positions matching TRBD2. This TCR derives from a man aged 50 to 60 with active COVID-19. CDR3 loop: CASSLAAGVTGELFF. CDR3 in DNA: TGCGCCAGCAGCTTGGCAGCGGGAGTTACCGGGGAGCTGTTTTTT.